This TCR beta chain comes out of a study of T cell responses to AZD1222 COVID-19 vaccine (dated by TCRdb to 2020 to 2023). Notes on the research overall: TCR sequencing was performed for 230 to 250 trial participants, of whom around 200 were given two doses of AZD1222 and approximately 25 were given two doses of MenACWY control vaccine. Enrollment into the trials was organized by age into subgroups of 18-55, 56-69 and 70-plus years, and those subgroups contained about 160, 30 and 59 TCR-sequenced participants, respectively. Study-level results and caveats: The vaccine-associated CD4 TCRs covered the entire spike protein, and the dominant responses fell in regions 160-218 and 743-854. Spike-specific TCR breadth and depth rose significantly after two AZD1222 doses compared with day 0 and with MenACWY recipients. In the small 56-69-year group, the increase in depth fell short of significance, most likely because of low power. Participants were mostly white British and included more females than males, and it was suggested by the authors that clonal diversity may have been underestimated. Because no samples from the day 14 peak response were available, repertoires could be characterized only after the peak T cell response. Conclusions about previously exposed vaccinees were limited because only six AZD1222 recipients were SARS-CoV-2 seropositive at baseline. Reportedly, close to half of the unique spike-specific TCRs recognized epitopes lying outside the regions that are mutated in the B.1.351 and B.1.1.7 variants.

The CDR3 regions of human TCRbeta chains were analyzed by immunosequencing. In the original analysis: TCRs in the repertoires were compared against a reference library of SARS-CoV-2-specific TCRs that had been generated with the MIRA antigen-specificity platform. Breadth was defined as the fraction of unique TCRs that were SARS-CoV-2-associated. Depth was defined as the fraction of total T cells that were SARS-CoV-2-associated. Using the MIRA data, every spike-specific TCR was mapped to the spike region that the TCR reacted to and assigned to either a CD4 or a CD8 class. Log10-transformed breadth and depth values were compared by one-way ANOVA with Sidak's multiple comparisons tests. What TCRdb holds here is the immuneACCESS table cut down to in-frame rearrangements. Part of the clones is not present; checked against another copy, under half of the missing clones reflect an unresolved V gene, and the others are unexplained. The D gene and trimming were derived from the DNA, and the V and J assignments and clone size from that table. For this sample there are around 130,000 clones; roughly 92% appear just once. The ten largest clones take up 0.9% to 1.4% of the sample.

V lost 5 bases and J lost 1 base; the stretch between them is 12 bases long. From its cysteine to its phenylalanine, the CDR3 spans 14 amino acids. CDR3 DNA is the only sequence kept; it has 42 bases, read in frame from the first base. CDR1 and CDR2, per the germline V gene (reference sequence), are LNHDA and SQIVND. As concerns this clone: There is no known antigen for this receptor. Per-base qualities were not stored, and no clone one base away is much larger.

What the time point label conveys for this sample: about 28 days (+/-7) after the second vaccine dose. AZD1222 recipients whose second dose came at about 4 weeks and those whose second dose came at about 12 weeks were combined into one group, since spike-specific TCR depth and breadth did not differ between the two schedules. Vaccinee samples were obtained from the UK trials COV001 and COV002, which included a single-blind randomized controlled phase 2/3 trial of AZD1222 (ChAdOx1 nCoV-19) in healthy adults. For TCRbeta chain sequencing, PBMC samples from trial participants were taken at day 0 and at day 28 after the second dose.

Recombination joined TRBV19 with TRBJ2-7; a tentative D call is TRBD1 (6 bases match). This TCR was sampled from an adult who received the AZD1222 COVID-19 vaccine. This specimen consisted of peripheral blood, obtained 28 days after the second AZD1222 dose. In nucleotides, the sequence is TGTGCCAGTAGTTTTCGCAGGGGATCCTACGAGCAGTACTTC. Its product reads: CASSFRRGSYEQYF.